This is a list of T cell receptor beta chains from one sample in a study of identical twins. In TCRdb, the 5' RACE reads were re-called with MiXCR into one record per CDR3 protein. The profile shows 400,000 to 500,000 distinct CDR3 sequences, roughly 18% of them singletons. Source material: naive T cells sorted from blood. The receptors here all came from a man aged 50 to 60 in good health. CDR3s include the opening cysteine and the closing phenylalanine or tryptophan. A D gene is named only where the DNA matches it firmly. Some rows have no size entry. The others give once, few or many, or a class for an expanded clone.

v_gene,d_gene,abundance,len,j_gene,CDR3nt,CDR3aa
TRBV12-3/TRBV12-4,.,.,14,TRBJ1-1,TGTGCCAGCAGTTTTGGGATGATGAACACTGAAGCTTTCTTT,CASSFGMMNTEAFF
TRBV28,TRBD1,.,15,TRBJ1-2,TGTGCCAGCACCGACAGGGGGACTCGCGGCTATGGCTACACCTTC,CASTDRGTRGYGYTF
TRBV6-2/TRBV6-3,.,.,13,TRBJ2-3,TGTGCCAGCTACGGGTCCGCATATGATACGCAGTATTTT,CASYGSAYDTQYF
TRBV5-1,TRBD1,few,16,TRBJ1-1,TGCGCCAGCAGCTTGGTCGGACAGGGAGCGAACACTGAAGCTTTCTTT,CASSLVGQGANTEAFF
TRBV4-3,.,.,18,TRBJ1-2,TGCGCCAGCAGCCAAAATCCACCCCGGGGGCCTACTAACTATGGCTACACCTTC,CASSQNPPRGPTNYGYTF
TRBV5-1,.,.,16,TRBJ2-1,TGCGCCAGCAGCTTGACAGGGAACGTGATAAACAATGAGCAGTTCTTC,CASSLTGNVINNEQFF
TRBV7-2,TRBD1,.,15,TRBJ1-6,TGTGCCAGCAGCTTGGAACAGGGGCCCAATTCACCCCTCCACTTT,CASSLEQGPNSPLHF
TRBV2,.,.,12,TRBJ1-1,TGTGCCAGCAGTCGACGGTCTCGAGAGGCTTTCTTT,CASSRRSREAFF
TRBV7-8,TRBD2,.,17,TRBJ2-1,TGTGCCAGCAGCTTAGTCCCAGCGGGAGAGATGAGGTATGAGCAGTTCTTC,CASSLVPAGEMRYEQFF
TRBV5-1,.,many,13,TRBJ1-4,TGCGCCAGCAGCTTGCGGGACAATGAAAAACTGTTTTTT,CASSLRDNEKLFF
TRBV4-2,.,.,13,TRBJ2-5,TGTGCCAGCAGCCAAGGCGGTGGGGAGACCCAGTACTTC,CASSQGGGETQYF
TRBV29-1,.,.,14,TRBJ1-4,TGCAGCGTTGAAGGGGGGACCGTTAATGAAAAACTGTTTTTT,CSVEGGTVNEKLFF
TRBV20-1,.,.,16,TRBJ1-1,TGCAGTGCTAGATCCCCCGCTAAATCGATGAACACTGAAGCTTTCTTT,CSARSPAKSMNTEAFF
TRBV7-2,.,many,17,TRBJ2-7,TGTGCCAGCAGCTTACGGCTCTGGGACCTAGTCGGGGATGAGCAGTACTTC,CASSLRLWDLVGDEQYF
TRBV5-1,TRBD2,many,17,TRBJ2-7,TGCGCCAGCGGACGGACTAGCGGGGGCCAGAGCTCCTACGAGCAGTACTTC,CASGRTSGGQSSYEQYF
TRBV28,TRBD1,many,19,TRBJ1-4,TGTGCCAGCAGTTTATTGCTGGGGACAGGGGGCGCGGGGAATGAAAAACTGTTTTTT,CASSLLLGTGGAGNEKLFF
TRBV27,.,.,14,TRBJ2-3,TGTGCCAGCAGTTTGGGCCCCCGGACAGATACGCAGTATTTT,CASSLGPRTDTQYF
TRBV15,TRBD2,.,15,TRBJ2-5,TGTGCCACCAGCAGACCTACGGGGGGGCAAGAGACCCAGTACTTC,CATSRPTGGQETQYF
TRBV6-5,TRBD1,many,15,TRBJ1-6,TGTGCCAGCAGTTACACTGGACAGGGGTATTCACCCCTCCACTTT,CASSYTGQGYSPLHF
TRBV27,.,.,13,TRBJ2-7,TGTGCCAGCAGTTTAGGGAAGACCTACGAGCAGTACTTC,CASSLGKTYEQYF
TRBV20-1,.,many,14,TRBJ1-2,TGCAGTGCTAAGGATCCCAAAAGGGGCTATGGCTACACCTTC,CSAKDPKRGYGYTF
TRBV18,TRBD1,.,14,TRBJ2-3,TGTGCCAGCTCACGGGACAGTAGCACAGATACGCAGTATTTT,CASSRDSSTDTQYF
TRBV2,TRBD1,many,14,TRBJ1-1,TGTGCCACTACAGGGGGCGCGGGAGACACTGAAGCTTTCTTT,CATTGGAGDTEAFF
TRBV5-6,TRBD2,many,15,TRBJ2-5,TGTGCCAGCAGCTTGGTGGCTAGCGGGGGGGAGACCCAGTACTTC,CASSLVASGGETQYF
TRBV12-3/TRBV12-4,TRBD2,.,14,TRBJ2-3,TGTGCCAGCAGGTTTGGGACTAGCTTCGATACGCAGTATTTT,CASRFGTSFDTQYF
TRBV14,TRBD2,many,18,TRBJ2-1,TGTGCCAGCAGCCAAGATAGCTGGACTAGCGGACGCTACAATGAGCAGTTCTTC,CASSQDSWTSGRYNEQFF
TRBV7-9,TRBD2,few,15,TRBJ2-1,TGTGCCAGCAGCTCGGGACTAGATCTTTACAATGAGCAGTTCTTC,CASSSGLDLYNEQFF
TRBV7-3,.,few,14,TRBJ2-3,TGTGCCAGCAGCTTAAATGCCCGTCCAGATACGCAGTATTTT,CASSLNARPDTQYF
TRBV4-2,.,few,16,TRBJ1-2,TGTGCCAGCAGCCAAGACTATGCGACCCGCGCAGGTGGCTACACCTTC,CASSQDYATRAGGYTF
TRBV12-3/TRBV12-4,TRBD1,many,14,TRBJ2-7,TGTGCCAGCAGTCGCGGGACAGGGTACCACGAGCAGTACTTC,CASSRGTGYHEQYF
TRBV28,TRBD1,.,15,TRBJ2-5,TGTGCCAGCAGGCCTGGGACAGGGGTTGGGGAGACCCAGTACTTC,CASRPGTGVGETQYF
TRBV7-6,.,few,14,TRBJ2-1,TGTGCCAGCAGCTTTGGGTCAGGGTTAGGAGAGCAGTTCTTC,CASSFGSGLGEQFF
TRBV5-4,.,.,16,TRBJ1-6,TGTGCCAGCAGCTTGGCCGGGAGCTCCTATAATTCACCCCTCCACTTT,CASSLAGSSYNSPLHF
TRBV6-2/TRBV6-3,.,.,14,TRBJ2-7,TGTGCCAGCAGTTCAGTTGGGCAGGGCCCCGAGCAGTACTTC,CASSSVGQGPEQYF
TRBV20-1,.,many,13,TRBJ2-1,TGCAGTGCGGCGGCCCCGGACTGGGATGAGCAGTTCTTC,CSAAAPDWDEQFF
TRBV4-2,.,many,15,TRBJ2-4,TGTGCCAGCAGCGATGCGGGCCTGGCCAAAAACATTCAGTACTTC,CASSDAGLAKNIQYF
TRBV19,TRBD2,.,13,TRBJ2-7,TGTGCCAGTAGTACAGCGGGAGCGGGCGAGCAGTACTTC,CASSTAGAGEQYF
TRBV25-1,.,few,13,TRBJ2-7,TGTGCCAGCAGTGGGCCCAGCTCCTACGAGCAGTACTTC,CASSGPSSYEQYF
TRBV6-1,TRBD2,.,15,TRBJ2-2,TGTGCCAGCAGCCGAAGCGGGATCCACACCGGGGAGCTGTTTTTT,CASSRSGIHTGELFF
TRBV11-2,.,few,14,TRBJ2-1,TGTGCCAGCAGCTACCGGGACATTTACAATGAGCAGTTCTTC,CASSYRDIYNEQFF
TRBV29-1,.,few,12,TRBJ2-5,TGCAGCGTTGTCCCACAGCAAGAGACCCAGTACTTC,CSVVPQQETQYF